This TCR beta chain comes out of a study of cytomegalovirus exposure and HLA in healthy donors. Trimming stripped 6 bases from V and 0 bases from J, with 10 bases between. Germline assignment: CDR1 SGHTS and CDR2 YDEGEE. The CDR3 totals 15 residues. The study, taken as a whole, reports: In a later analysis, most CMV-associated TCR beta chains appeared HLA-restricted. Using a false discovery rate of 0.05, a later analysis showed that fewer than 20,000 TCR beta sequences were associated with HLA alleles.

Use of 60 Vbeta and 13 Jbeta primers characterized the PCR. Measured with immunoSEQ multiplex PCR; TCRdb has only the in-frame clones, and not every one. The sample lists about 120,000 clones, about four fifths occurring once. As concerns this clone: Its target is not known.

This rearrangement joins TRBV5-8 to TRBJ2-6; D gene unclear. Material: PBMCs. The receptor was derived from a woman between 35 and 50 years old in good health and CMV-seronegative. In DNA, the CDR3 is TGTGCCAGCATCACAGCTCGCTCTGGGGCCAACGTCCTGACTTTC. It encodes CASITARSGANVLTF.